The present TCR beta chain was sequenced within a study of blood T cell repertoires in COVID-19. Overall study: COVID-19 samples from acute and convalescent phases originated in the United States, Italy and Spain. From T cells, B-cell-depleted T cells, or PBMCs came the material, which was cDNA or gDNA.

As handled by the study authors: Amplification from reference gene primers served as the basis for estimated nucleated cell counts. Produced via immunoSEQ multiplex PCR; TCRdb's table is partial and in-frame only. V, J and clone size are those of that table, while D and trimming were read from the DNA. The data contain about 120,000 clones, roughly 85% of them seen just once; the ten biggest clones take up around 4.2%. This sequence originates from a man aged 40-50 years with acute or convalescent COVID-19. Sequenced input: peripheral blood.

Here the CDR3 reads CATEAGKTGELFF. CDR3 nucleotides: TGTGCCACAGAAGCGGGAAAGACCGGGGAGCTGTTTTTT. The V call is TRBV6-5, the J call TRBJ2-2; 7 bases agree with TRBD2. This CDR3 is built from 13 residues. Trimming removed 10 bases from V and 5 bases from J; junction bases left unmatched: 7. Germline CDR1 and CDR2: MNHEY and SVGAGI.